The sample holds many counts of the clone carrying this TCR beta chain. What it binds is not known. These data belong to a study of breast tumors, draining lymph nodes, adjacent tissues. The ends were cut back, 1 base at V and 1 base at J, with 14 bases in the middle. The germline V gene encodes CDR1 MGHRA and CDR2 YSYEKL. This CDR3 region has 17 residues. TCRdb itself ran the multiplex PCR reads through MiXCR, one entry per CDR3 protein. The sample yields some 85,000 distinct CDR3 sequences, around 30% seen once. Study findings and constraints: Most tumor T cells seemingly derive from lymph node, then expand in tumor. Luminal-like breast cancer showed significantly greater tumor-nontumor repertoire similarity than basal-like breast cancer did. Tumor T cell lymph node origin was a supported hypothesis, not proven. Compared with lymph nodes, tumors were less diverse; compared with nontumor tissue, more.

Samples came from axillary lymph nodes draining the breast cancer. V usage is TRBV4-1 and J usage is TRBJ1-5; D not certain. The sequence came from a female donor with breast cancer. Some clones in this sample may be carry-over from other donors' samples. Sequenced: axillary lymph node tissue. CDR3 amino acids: CASSQGPGRTSNQPQHF. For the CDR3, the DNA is TGCGCCAGCAGCCAAGGGCCTGGAAGGACGAGCAATCAGCCCCAGCATTTT.